This T cell receptor beta chain stems from a study of cytomegalovirus exposure and HLA in healthy donors. The V and J ends lost 4 bases and 5 bases, in that order; junction bases with no gene match: 6. CDR1 and CDR2 from the germline V gene are ENHRY and SYGVKD. The CDR3 has 15 residues. PCR amplification relied on 60 Vbeta primers (plus 13 Jbeta primers). Clones were read by immunoSEQ multiplex PCR, and TCRdb kept only the in-frame ones, dropping some. Of 180,000 or so clones listed, 60% to 85% are singletons. At sampling all donors were nominally healthy, likely with unrecorded immune exposures. The clonotype was recovered from a young man in good health and CMV-seronegative. The sequencing sample was made of PBMCs. The chain links TRBV10-3 to TRBJ1-4, with 8 bases aligning to TRBD1. The CDR3 DNA is TGTGCCATCAGTGTAGACCGGGACAGGAATGAAAAACTGTTTTTT. It yields the protein CAISVDRDRNEKLFF.